Sequencing of this TCR beta chain was carried out in a study of T cell clonotyping in hematopoietic cell transplantation. Whole-study results and caveats: Graft donor and pretransplant recipient Inverse Simpson Index values predicted broader posttransplant TCR diversity. Few recipient clonotypes overlapped donors; over 95% were de novo at given depth.

A remark on this clone: Antigen unknown.

Data came from immunoSEQ multiplex PCR; TCRdb stores just in-frame clones and leaves some out. The sample yields fewer than 70,000 clones, around 94% seen once. This CDR3 has 14 residues. V was cut by 3 bases and J by 4 bases, with 11 bases left in between. Germline CDR1 reads MGHRA; CDR2 reads YSYEKL. The chain recombines TRBV4-1 with TRBJ2-3, with D possibly being TRBD2 (6 bases). The sequence came from a man in his fifties or sixties in good health. Some clones in this sample may be carry-over from other donors' samples. Sequenced input: peripheral blood mononuclear cells. CDR3: CASSHRLEADTQYF. CDR3 bases: TGCGCCAGCAGCCACAGACTAGAGGCAGATACGCAGTATTTT.